The 4 T cell receptor beta chains below were found in one sample sequenced in a study of T cell changes during pregnancy in multiple sclerosis. Here immunoSEQ multiplex PCR was the method, and the copy in TCRdb shows in-frame clones only, minus some. This sample has 77,000 or so clones; 90% to 95% occur once, and the top ten carry around 0.75%. The input for sequencing was peripheral blood, taken in the second trimester of pregnancy. The receptors were gathered from a female donor in good health, enrolled as a control in a pregnancy study.

This chain joins TRBV7-8 and TRBJ1-1; a weak D match, TRBD1 (5 bases). CDR1 is SGHVS, CDR2 FQNEAQ, per germline. This CDR3 spans 15 amino acids. Trimming removed 5 bases from V and 3 bases from J, with 16 bases in between. The DNA for the CDR3 is TGTGCCAGCAGCCCTTCTGGGGCTCGGGACACTGAAGCTTTCTTT. Translation gives CASSPSGARDTEAFF. Complete variable domain (other parts from reference TRBV7-8 and TRBJ1-1): GAGVSQSPRYKVAKRGQDVALRCDPISGHVSLFWYQQALGQGPEFLTYFQNEAQLDKSGLPSDRFFAERPEGSVSTLKIQRTQQEDSAVYLCASSPSGARDTEAFFGQGTRLTVV.

The V and J genes are TRBV15 and TRBJ1-1; TRBD1 is a possible D gene (5 bases). Germline-derived CDR1 and CDR2 are LNHNV and YYDKDF (reference sequence). This CDR3 has 15 amino acids. V gave up 0 bases and J gave up 7 bases, with 15 bases separating them. CDR3 region: CATSRDRTEGNEAFF. CDR3 DNA: TGTGCCACCAGCAGAGATAGGACGGAGGGGAATGAAGCTTTCTTT.

This clone came up once. This rearrangement joins TRBV2 to TRBJ1-1; 8 bases line up with TRBD1. CDR1 SNHLY and CDR2 FYNNEI come from the germline V gene. V lost 2 bases to trimming and J lost 3 bases; unmatched junction nucleotides: 5. This CDR3 spans 15 amino acids. The chain's CDR3 is CASSEYPGQDTEAFF. CDR3 DNA: TGTGCCAGCAGTGAATATCCGGGACAGGACACTGAAGCTTTCTTT. Together with reference TRBV2 and TRBJ1-1, the CDR3 gives the full variable domain: EPEVTQTPSHQVTQMGQEVILRCVPISNHLYFYWYRQILGQKVEFLVSFYNNEISEKSEIFDDQFSVERPDGSNFTLKIRSTKLEDSAMYFCASSEYPGQDTEAFFGQGTRLTVV.

The V call is TRBV5-1, the J call TRBJ2-7; tentative D call: TRBD2 (6 bases). Germline V gene sequence: CDR1 SGHRS, CDR2 YFSETQ. Trimming stripped 4 bases from V and 3 bases from J, with 17 bases between. There are 15 residues in the CDR3. The CDR3 DNA reads as TGCGCCAGCAGCCCCTCCGGCCCGGAGGGCTACGAGCAGTACTTC. Translating it yields CASSPSGPEGYEQYF.